This TCR beta chain came from a study of blood T cell repertoires in COVID-19. The germline gives CDR1 SGHTA, CDR2 FQGTGA. Trimming took off 5 bases at V and 10 bases at J, with 15 bases between the two ends. The CDR3 consists of 13 residues. The repertoire was sequenced with immunoSEQ multiplex PCR; TCRdb's copy has only in-frame clones and lacks some. The sample consists of approximately 200,000 clones, 85% of them appearing once. This clonotype was sampled from a man in his forties who had recovered from COVID-19. The sample consisted of PBMCs or T cells enriched from blood (not recorded which). The rearrangement uses TRBV7-3 and TRBJ2-1, with D possibly matching TRBD2 (6 bases). This CDR3 reads CASSAQLATEQFF. In DNA, the CDR3 is TGTGCCAGCAGCGCCCAACTAGCCACCGAGCAGTTCTTC.